The sequence of this TCR beta chain was determined in a study of OX40 agonist ivuxolimab in advanced cancers. Study overall: The dose-escalation group included hepatocellular carcinoma, melanoma, renal cell carcinoma and head and neck cancer.

The germline V and J ends were trimmed by 2 bases and 6 bases, with 17 bases remaining between them. The germline V gene encodes CDR1 SGHTA and CDR2 FQGNSA. This CDR3 has 16 residues. TCRdb keeps only in-frame clones here, not all; method: immunoSEQ multiplex PCR. The table lists 60,000 to 100,000 clones, approximately 93% of them singletons, with approximately 20% in the top ten. General study points: Average numbers of expanded clones were greater in CD8+ T cells than in CD4+. At doses 0.1 to 3.0 mg/kg, CD4+ and CD8+ clones expanded.

Points on this clone: Its antigen remains unidentified.

Material: CD4+ or CD8+ T cells sorted from blood, obtained in a trial of the OX40 agonist ivuxolimab. This sequence originates from an adult with an advanced solid tumor such as melanoma, head and neck, liver or kidney cancer. The chain employs TRBV7-2 and TRBJ2-1, with D possibly matching TRBD2 (6 bases). CDR3 sequence (DNA): TGTGCCAGCAGCTTATCGCGGGACTTCTACACCAATGAGCAGTTCTTC. Its translation: CASSLSRDFYTNEQFF.